Following are 8 T cell receptor beta chains from one sample sequenced in a study of tissue T cells after allogeneic stem cell transplantation. The data were produced by immunoSEQ multiplex PCR, yet TCRdb's version contains in-frame clones alone and is incomplete. The sample shows about 48,000 clones, around 70% of them seen only once. The sequencing input was sorted cells pooled from one or two spleens. The receptor source for this set is a pool of C57BL/6 mice in good health.

A remark on this clone: Any gene name here is a mouse gene name. The read ends 1 residue shy of where the CDR3 ends; the end is completed using the germline J gene. This chain connects TRBV29 to TRBJ1-1, with unresolved D. V gave up 0 bases and J gave up 5 bases, with 10 bases separating them. In germline, CDR1 is MSHET, CDR2 SYDVDS. CDR3 length: 14 residues. The sequenced CDR3 bases are TGTGCTAGCAGTTTATCAGGGTTTGGGACAGAAGTCTTC. It translates to CASSLSGFGTEVF. The full CDR3 protein is CASSLSGFGTEVFF. Full variable domain (remainder filled in from reference TRBV29 and TRBJ1-1): DMKVTQMPRYLIKRMGENVLLECGQDMSHETMYWYRQDPGLGLQLIYISYDVDSNSEGDIPKGYRVSRKKREHFSLILDSAKTNQTSVYFCASSLSGFGTEVFFGKGTRLTVV.

A word on this clone: Germline and genes here are mouse. This CDR3 reads CTCSADGGRAETLYF. The sequenced part of the CDR3 DNA is TGCACCTGCAGTGCAGATGGGGGGCGCGCAGAAACGCTGTAT. This chain links TRBV1 with TRBJ2-3; TRBD2 might be the D (7 bases). Sequencing ends 1 residue short of the CDR3 end; the germline J gene provides the rest. The CDR3 has 15 amino acids. V lost 0 bases and J lost 3, with 10 bases in between. Germline V gene data show CDR1 as NSQYPW and CDR2 as LRSPGD (reference sequence).

Note on this clone: Gene names are mouse gene names. With the read ending 1 residue before the CDR3 end, the germline J gene is used to fill in that end. The chain joins TRBV29 to TRBJ2-1; 12 nucleotides match TRBD2. CDR1 is MSHET and CDR2 is SYDVDS in the germline V gene. This CDR3 is 15 amino acids long. Trimming at V came to 2 bases and at J to 6 bases, leaving 2 bases not matched to a gene. This CDR3 reads CASSLGTGGIAEQFF. The DNA read from the CDR3 is TGTGCTAGCAGTTTAGGGACTGGGGGGATTGCTGAGCAGTTC.

About this clone: Gene and germline names: mouse. The DNA ends 1 residue before the CDR3 does, and the rest of the CDR3 is filled in from the germline J gene. The rearrangement links TRBV26 to TRBJ1-3; 7 bases are a match to TRBD1. The CDR3 extends over 12 amino acids. Germline trimming cut 3 bases from V and 8 bases from J; bases unmatched to any gene: 1. Germline CDR1 is KGHPV and CDR2 is FQNQEV (reference sequence). The CDR3 sequence: CASSLTGDTLYF. The sequenced CDR3 bases are TGTGCCAGCAGTCTCACAGGGGATACGCTCTAT. The full variable domain, with the rest looked up from reference TRBV26 and TRBJ1-3, is NSKVIQTPRYLVKGQGQKAKMRCIPEKGHPVVFWYQQNKNNEFKFLINFQNQEVLQQIDMTEKRFSAECPSNSPCSLEIQSSEAGDSALYLCASSLTGDTLYFGEGSRLIVV.

Concerning this clone itself: Gene names are the mouse ones. The missing CDR3 end, 1 residue past where the read stops, is filled in from the germline J gene. V and J are TRBV5 and TRBJ2-1; D is possibly TRBD1 (6 bases). The CDR3 totals 13 residues. Deletions cut 3 bases from V and 7 bases from J, with 10 bases between. Per germline, CDR1 LGHNA and CDR2 YNLKQL (reference sequence). CDR3 residues: CASSHRDKAEQFF. The sequenced CDR3 bases are TGTGCCAGCAGCCACCGGGACAAAGCTGAGCAGTTC.

Of note for this clone: Gene labels here are mouse ones. The sequenced fragment ends 1 residue before the CDR3 boundary, so the rest is inferred from the germline J gene. This chain uses TRBV29 with TRBJ2-2; D unresolved. V was shortened by 2 bases and J by 4 bases, with 8 bases between the two germline ends. The CDR3 is 14 residues long. Germline values: CDR1 MSHET, CDR2 SYDVDS. The CDR3 sequence is CASSLLDGTGQLYF. Incomplete CDR3 DNA: TGTGCTAGCAGTTTACTCGACGGCACCGGGCAGCTCTAC.

To note about this clone: Any gene name here is a mouse gene name. CDR3 protein: CASRRTGGNTLYF. Partial CDR3 DNA: TGTGCAAGCAGAAGGACAGGAGGAAATACGCTCTAT. This rearrangement joins TRBV16 to TRBJ1-3, with TRBD1 identical over 7 bases. The read finishes 1 residue shy of the CDR3 end, and the germline J gene is used to complete it. CDR3 length: 13 residues. The J segment lost 4 bases and the V segment lost 6 bases, leaving 3 bases of the junction unmatched. From germline, CDR1 is SGHSA and CDR2 FRNQAP.

For this clone: Gene names denote mouse genes. The CDR3 end falls 1 residue outside the read, so it is completed with the germline J gene. This chain links TRBV29 with TRBJ2-2, with D maybe TRBD1 (6 bases). The germline V gene has CDR1 MSHET and CDR2 SYDVDS. V was cut by 6 bases and J by 1 base, with 6 bases left in between. This CDR3 is 13 amino acids long. The CDR3 sequence is CASRQGNTGQLYF. The sequenced CDR3 bases are TGTGCTAGCAGACAGGGAAACACCGGGCAGCTCTAC.